Below, 30 T cell receptor beta chains from the same sample are listed, as sequenced in a study of response to subunit inactivated influenza vaccine. One entry per CDR3 protein results from TCRdb running MiXCR on the RT-PCR reads. The sample lists more than 700,000 distinct CDR3 sequences, 21% occurring once. The sample in question was PBMCs from blood, obtained 4 to 6 days after vaccination. These receptors were obtained from a man aged 50-60 years who received an inactivated influenza vaccine.

This clonotype was counted only a few times. This sequence joins TRBV7-8 and TRBJ2-2, with D possibly matching TRBD2 (5 bases). The CDR3 consists of 15 residues. With 3 bases removed from V and 6 bases from J, the gap between germline ends came to 14 bases. Germline assignment: CDR1 SGHVS and CDR2 FQNEAQ. CDR3 nucleotides: TGTGCCAGCAGCTTTTGGGCCATGGGAGCCGGGGAGCTGTTTTTT. It codes for CASSFWAMGAGELFF.

The J gene is TRBJ2-7, the V gene TRBV20-1; D unclear. Trimming took 0 bases from V and 3 from J, leaving 12 bases between them. This CDR3 spans 14 amino acids. Germline V lookup: CDR1 DFQATT, CDR2 SNEGSKA (reference sequence). This chain's CDR3 is CSARELDRFYEQYF. For the CDR3, the DNA is TGCAGTGCTAGAGAACTTGACCGATTCTACGAGCAGTACTTC.

The rearrangement links TRBV2 to TRBJ2-3; 8 bases are shared with TRBD1. There are 15 residues in the CDR3. The J segment lost 1 base and the V segment lost 5 bases, leaving 5 bases of the junction unmatched. Germline V CDR1 and CDR2: SNHLY, FYNNEI. CDR3 loop: CASSLQGARTDTQYF. The CDR3 bases are TGTGCCAGCAGTCTTCAGGGGGCGCGCACAGATACGCAGTATTTT.

There are a few counts of this clonotype. The chain combines TRBV5-6 with TRBJ2-7; tentative D call: TRBD2 (5 bases). CDR1 and CDR2 from the germline V gene are SGHDT and YYEEEE. This CDR3 comprises 14 residues. Trimming removed 0 bases at V and 5 bases at J, with 12 bases between. This chain's CDR3 is CASSLGGRFHEQYF. The CDR3 DNA sequence: TGTGCCAGCAGCTTGGGCGGGCGGTTTCACGAGCAGTACTTC.

This clonotype has a handful of counts. This sequence joins TRBV2 and TRBJ2-3; maybe TRBD2 (6 bases). The V gene's germline CDR1 is SNHLY and CDR2 FYNNEI. There are 16 residues in the CDR3. The ends were cut back, 4 bases at V and 0 bases at J, with 14 bases in the middle. The CDR3 is CASSGKAGSSTDTQYF. CDR3 coding DNA: TGTGCCAGCAGTGGGAAGGCGGGATCTAGCACAGATACGCAGTATTTT.

The rearrangement joins TRBV7-8 to TRBJ1-1, with D perhaps matching TRBD1 (5 bases). The V end was cut by 5 bases, the J end by 5 bases, with 9 bases between. The CDR3 totals 12 residues. CDR1 is SGHVS and CDR2 is FQNEAQ in the germline V gene. The CDR3 sequence: CASSPQVTEAFF. The CDR3 DNA reads as TGTGCCAGCAGCCCACAGGTGACTGAAGCTTTCTTT.

In its sample, this clonotype was seen many times. The chain uses TRBV5-1 and TRBJ1-2, with TRBD1 matching over 7 bases. Germline CDR1 reads SGHRS; CDR2 reads YFSETQ. The CDR3 sequence is 12 residues long. Losses at the gene ends were 4 bases for V and 8 bases for J; bases not matched to a gene: 5. The CDR3 sequence is CASSEGAGGYTF. CDR3 DNA: TGCGCCAGCAGCGAGGGGGCGGGAGGCTACACCTTC.

This chain connects TRBV20-1 to TRBJ2-4; 9 bases match TRBD2. The germline CDR1 and CDR2 sequences are DFQATT and SNEGSKA (reference sequence). The V and J ends lost 3 bases and 5 bases, in that order; junction bases with no gene match: 14. The CDR3 is 17 residues long. The CDR3 reads CSARLAGPPLRENIQYF. Written as DNA, the CDR3 is TGCAGTGCTAGGCTAGCGGGACCCCCCCTGCGGGAAAACATTCAGTACTTC.

This clonotype was detected ten times or more. The CDR3 spells CASSLRGPTDTQYF. Written as DNA, the CDR3 is TGCGCCAGCAGCTTGCGGGGACCCACAGATACGCAGTATTTT. This chain links TRBV5-1 with TRBJ2-3, with D perhaps matching TRBD1 or TRBD2 (5 bases each). V lost 1 base and J 2 bases, leaving 8 bases between the germline ends. Looked up from germline, CDR1 is SGHRS and CDR2 is YFSETQ. This CDR3 region has 14 residues.

A few counts support this clonotype. The genes are TRBV5-1 and TRBJ2-1; 14 bases map to TRBD2. V lost 2 bases, J lost 5 bases, and 6 bases stayed unmatched. The germline CDR1 and CDR2 sequences are SGHRS and YFSETQ. The CDR3 totals 17 residues. CDR3 sequence (DNA): TGCGCCAGCAGCTTAACGGGACTAGCGGGAGTGAACAATGAGCAGTTCTTC. Translation: CASSLTGLAGVNNEQFF.

In this sample, this clonotype turned up once. The junction differs from germline at one of its ends, possibly a read error. The CDR3 coding sequence is TGTGCCAGCAGTCCCCTTAGGACAGACTCTGGTAACACCATATATTTT. It encodes CASSPLRTDSGNTIYF. The V call is TRBV28, the J call TRBJ1-3; D possibly corresponds to TRBD1 (6 bases). The CDR3 length is 16 residues. CDR1 is MDHEN and CDR2 is SYDVKM in the germline V gene.

The rearrangement links TRBV2 to TRBJ2-2; 7 bases are a match to TRBD2. With 6 bases clipped from V and 5 bases from J, the junction kept 3 bases outside the gene matches. The CDR3 consists of 13 residues. The germline V gene encodes CDR1 SNHLY and CDR2 FYNNEI. The CDR3 DNA is TGTGCCAGCAGGAGACTAGCTACCGGGGAGCTGTTTTTT. It yields the protein CASRRLATGELFF.

This clonotype has just a few counts. This chain uses TRBV11-2 with TRBJ2-7; TRBD1 might be the D (6 bases). With 2 bases removed from V and 2 bases from J, the gap between germline ends came to 13 bases. Germline V gene sequence: CDR1 SGHAT, CDR2 FQNNGV. This CDR3 region has 15 residues. In DNA form, the CDR3 reads TGTGCCAGCAGCTTACTTCACAGGGTAGCCTACGAGCAGTACTTC. Translating gives CASSLLHRVAYEQYF.

This clonotype came up a few times. V usage is TRBV7-8 and J usage is TRBJ2-7; tentative D call: TRBD2 (6 bases). This CDR3 spans 15 amino acids. Trimming cost V 1 base and J 5 bases, with 15 bases left between them. In germline, CDR1 is SGHVS, CDR2 FQNEAQ. The CDR3 spells CASSLGRRRGDEQYF. CDR3 DNA sequence: TGTGCCAGCAGCTTAGGGCGTCGGAGGGGAGACGAGCAGTACTTC. The variable domain in full, with the rest retrieved from reference TRBV7-8 and TRBJ2-7, is GAGVSQSPRYKVAKRGQDVALRCDPISGHVSLFWYQQALGQGPEFLTYFQNEAQLDKSGLPSDRFFAERPEGSVSTLKIQRTQQEDSAVYLCASSLGRRRGDEQYFGPGTRLTVT.

This clonotype was counted between two and nine times. The V gene is TRBV12-3 or TRBV12-4, the J gene TRBJ2-7; 9 positions match TRBD2. V was clipped by 6 bases and J by 7 bases; unmatched bases: 16. The CDR3 totals 16 residues. This chain's CDR3 is CASSPRRIAGVAEQYF. CDR3 nucleotides: TGTGCCAGCAGCCCCAGGCGGATAGCGGGAGTGGCGGAGCAGTACTTC.

The rearrangement joins TRBV10-3 to TRBJ2-1, with D tentatively TRBD1 (5 bases). The length of the CDR3 is 17 residues. Trimming cost V 4 bases and J 0 bases, with 16 bases left between them. Germline values: CDR1 ENHRY, CDR2 SYGVKD. CDR3 sequence (DNA): TGTGCCATCAGTGCCCCGGTGGGGCGAGGCTCCTACAATGAGCAGTTCTTC. It codes for CAISAPVGRGSYNEQFF.

This chain links TRBV6-5 with TRBJ2-2; D gene uncertain. Deletions cut 0 bases from V and 6 bases from J, with 11 bases between. The CDR3 totals 15 residues. Germline V CDR1 and CDR2: MNHEY, SVGAGI. The CDR3 DNA follows: TGTGCCAGCAGTTACTCGGCCTACGTGTCCGGGGAGCTGTTTTTT. Amino acid sequence: CASSYSAYVSGELFF.

Only a few counts were recorded for this clonotype. The V gene is TRBV20-1, the J gene TRBJ2-7; D perhaps matches TRBD2 (7 bases). This CDR3 contains 11 residues. Trimming shortened V by 5 bases and J by 7 bases, and 12 bases separated the two germline ends. CDR1 DFQATT and CDR2 SNEGSKA come from the germline V gene (reference sequence). As DNA, the CDR3 is TGCAGTGCTCCAGGGAGGGGGGAGCAGTACTTC. Encoded protein: CSAPGRGEQYF.

The chain employs TRBV7-2 and TRBJ2-3; 13 bases align to TRBD2. J gave up 8 bases and V 5 bases, and 10 bases lay outside the gene matches. The CDR3 length is 16 residues. CDR1 and CDR2 from the germline V gene are SGHTA and FQGNSA. CDR3 region: CASSQGLAGLGGTQYF. The DNA of the CDR3 is TGTGCCAGCAGCCAGGGACTAGCGGGGCTGGGTGGTACGCAGTATTTT. Supplemented by reference TRBV7-2 and TRBJ2-3, the full variable domain reads GAGVSQSPSNKVTEKGKDVELRCDPISGHTALYWYRQSLGQGLEFLIYFQGNSAPDKSGLPSDRFSAERTGGSVSTLTIQRTQQEDSAVYLCASSQGLAGLGGTQYFGPGTRLTVL.

The chain combines TRBV29-1 with TRBJ2-7; 9 bases line up with TRBD2. Germline lookup yields CDR1 SQVTM and CDR2 ANQGSEA. J gave up 5 bases and V 4 bases, and 15 bases lay outside the gene matches. The CDR3 length is 16 residues. This CDR3 reads CSVAPRFRGRENEQYF. The DNA of the CDR3 is TGCAGCGTTGCACCCCGGTTCCGCGGGAGGGAGAACGAGCAGTACTTC.

This clonotype occurred a few times. The chain links TRBV15 to TRBJ1-2; D is uncertain. Deletions cut 0 bases from V and 3 bases from J, with 11 bases between. Per the germline V gene, CDR1 is LNHNV and CDR2 is YYDKDF (reference sequence). The CDR3 is 15 amino acids. CDR3 region: CATSRDRGSDYGYTF. The CDR3 coding sequence is TGTGCCACCAGCAGAGATCGGGGTAGCGACTATGGCTACACCTTC.

The chain recombines TRBV7-2 with TRBJ1-2, with TRBD1 matching over 8 bases. V lost 5 bases to trimming and J lost 0 bases; unmatched junction nucleotides: 5. Germline CDR1 SGHTA, CDR2 FQGNSA. This CDR3 contains 15 residues. CDR3 sequence: CASSPGGSSNYGYTF. The DNA of the CDR3 is TGTGCCAGCAGCCCAGGGGGCAGCTCTAACTATGGCTACACCTTC. Combining the CDR3 with reference TRBV7-2 and TRBJ1-2 gives the whole variable domain GAGVSQSPSNKVTEKGKDVELRCDPISGHTALYWYRQSLGQGLEFLIYFQGNSAPDKSGLPSDRFSAERTGGSVSTLTIQRTQQEDSAVYLCASSPGGSSNYGYTFGSGTRLTVV.

The sample holds many counts of this clonotype. The chain is built from TRBV28 and TRBJ1-2, with TRBD1 identical over 8 bases. Germline CDR1 and CDR2: MDHEN and SYDVKM. V lost 3 bases and J lost 4; bases outside the gene matches: 7. The CDR3 contains 15 residues. The CDR3 loop reads CASSFLTGGSYGYTF. DNA for the CDR3: TGTGCCAGCAGTTTCCTCACAGGGGGTTCCTATGGCTACACCTTC.

Only a few counts were recorded for this clonotype. The rearrangement joins TRBV5-1 to TRBJ2-3, with TRBD2 identical over 11 bases. With 4 bases clipped from V and 3 bases from J, the junction kept 10 bases outside the gene matches. Germline V gene lookup returns CDR1 SGHRS and CDR2 YFSETQ. The CDR3 totals 17 residues. CDR3 residues: CASSLLTSGIRTDTQYF. Written as DNA, the CDR3 is TGCGCCAGCAGCCTCCTGACTAGCGGGATTAGGACAGATACGCAGTATTTT.

There are a few counts of this clonotype. The chain carries TRBV7-9 and TRBJ2-1; 8 nucleotides line up with TRBD1. Germline lookup yields CDR1 SEHNR and CDR2 FQNEAQ (reference sequence). The CDR3 consists of 14 residues. V lost 5 bases to trimming and J lost 9 bases; unmatched junction nucleotides: 9. The CDR3 sequence is CASSPIRTGSEQFF. Written as DNA, the CDR3 is TGTGCCAGCAGCCCCATACGGACAGGGAGTGAGCAGTTCTTC.

V usage is TRBV12-3 or TRBV12-4 and J usage is TRBJ1-1; D call uncertain. This CDR3 contains 14 residues. Deletions cut 2 bases from V and 5 bases from J, with 12 bases between. CDR3 coding DNA: TGTGCCAGCAGTTTAATCAGGTTTACGACTGAAGCTTTCTTT. Amino acid sequence: CASSLIRFTTEAFF.

CDR3 bases: TGTGCCAGTCCCCCGGCGCCAGGGGGGATGAACACTGAAGCTTTCTTT. Residues: CASPPAPGGMNTEAFF. The chain couples TRBV6-2 or TRBV6-3 to TRBJ1-1; 7 bases map to TRBD1. With 9 bases clipped from V and 0 bases from J, the junction kept 13 bases outside the gene matches. The CDR3 has 16 amino acids. CDR1 is MNHEY, CDR2 SVGEGT, per germline.

This clonotype showed up many times. This rearrangement joins TRBV20-1 to TRBJ1-1; D possibly corresponds to TRBD1 (6 bases). The germline V and J ends were trimmed by 5 bases and 0 bases, with 13 bases remaining between them. CDR3 length equals 14 residues. Per germline, CDR1 DFQATT and CDR2 SNEGSKA (reference sequence). The CDR3 DNA sequence: TGCAGTGCTGGTACAGGGCTCATGAACACTGAAGCTTTCTTT. Protein sequence: CSAGTGLMNTEAFF.

CDR3 DNA: TGCAGCGTTGGGGGTGGGGCCAACGTCCTGACTTTC. Protein sequence: CSVGGGANVLTF. The chain recombines TRBV29-1 with TRBJ2-6, with D hard to call. V was clipped by 4 bases and J by 3 bases, with 4 bases between them. The CDR3 loop spans 12 amino acids. Germline V gene data show CDR1 as SQVTM and CDR2 as ANQGSEA. Looking up the rest from reference TRBV29-1 and TRBJ2-6 gives the full variable domain: SAVISQKPSRDICQRGTSLTIQCQVDSQVTMMFWYRQQPGQSLTLIATANQGSEATYESGFVIDKFPISRPNLTFSTLTVSNMSPEDSSIYLCSVGGGANVLTFGAGSRLTVL.

V usage is TRBV15 and J usage is TRBJ1-2, with a possible D match to TRBD1 (5 bases). There are 14 residues in the CDR3. V lost 1 base, J lost 6 bases, and 12 bases lay in between. The germline CDR1 and CDR2 sequences are LNHNV and YYDKDF (reference sequence). The CDR3 sequence: CATSRAPGIHGYTF. The CDR3 DNA is TGTGCCACCAGCAGAGCCCCAGGGATCCATGGCTACACCTTC.